This record concerns one T cell receptor (beta chain) sequence. Germline CDR1 and CDR2: LNHDA and SQIVND (reference sequence). The CDR3 runs 14 residues. The germline V and J ends were trimmed by 5 bases and 3 bases, with 13 bases remaining between them. The PCR had 60 Vbeta and 13 Jbeta primers. Measured with immunoSEQ multiplex PCR; TCRdb has only the in-frame clones, and not every one. The sample lists about 130,000 clones, just under 80% occurring once. Each donor was healthy, and each was a bone marrow donor. This record comes from a study of cytomegalovirus exposure and HLA in healthy donors. This receptor was identified in a woman in her thirties or forties in good health and CMV-seronegative. The sequencing input was PBMCs. The chain uses TRBV19 and TRBJ1-1; TRBD1 might be the D (5 bases). The CDR3 region has the DNA TGTGCCAGTAGTTCGCGAAGGGGTTACACTGAAGCTTTCTTT. Translated, it gives CASSSRRGYTEAFF.